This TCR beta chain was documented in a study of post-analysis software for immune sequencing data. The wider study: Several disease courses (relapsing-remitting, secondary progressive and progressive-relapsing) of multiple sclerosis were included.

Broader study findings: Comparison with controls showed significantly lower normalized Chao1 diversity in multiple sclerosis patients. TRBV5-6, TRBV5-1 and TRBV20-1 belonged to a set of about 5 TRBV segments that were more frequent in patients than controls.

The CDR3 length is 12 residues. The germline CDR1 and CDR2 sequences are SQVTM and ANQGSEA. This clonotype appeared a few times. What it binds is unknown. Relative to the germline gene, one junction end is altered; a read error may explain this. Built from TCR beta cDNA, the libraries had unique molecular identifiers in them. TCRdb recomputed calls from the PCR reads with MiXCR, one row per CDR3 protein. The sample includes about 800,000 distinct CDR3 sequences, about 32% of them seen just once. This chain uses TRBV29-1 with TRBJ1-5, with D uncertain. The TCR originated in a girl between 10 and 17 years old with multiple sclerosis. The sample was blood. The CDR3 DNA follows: TGCAGCGTTAGAACAGCCAATCAGCCCCGGCATTTT. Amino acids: CSVRTANQPRHF. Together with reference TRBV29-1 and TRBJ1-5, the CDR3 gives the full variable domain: SAVISQKPSRDICQRGTSLTIQCQVDSQVTMMFWYRQQPGQSLTLIATANQGSEATYESGFVIDKFPISRPNLTFSTLTVSNMSPEDSSIYLCSVRTANQPRHFGDGTRLSIL.